This entry is about one T cell receptor (beta chain). These data are taken from a study of technical replicates of blood from a handful of donors. In germline, CDR1 is SGHRS, CDR2 YFSETQ. The CDR3 spans 14 residues. Between the trimmed V and J ends, which lost 4 bases and 8 bases, there was a span of 15 bases. Generated by immunoSEQ multiplex PCR, the TCRdb table keeps only in-frame clones and is missing some. The sample consists of more than 65,000 clones, just under 97% of them appearing once. This chain joins TRBV5-1 and TRBJ1-4; D possibly corresponds to TRBD1 (5 bases). The material sequenced was T cells isolated from PBMCs. The receptor comes from a human donor in good health. CDR3 coding DNA: TGCGCCAGCAGCGGGGGGACCTCGACAGAAAAACTGTTTTTT. Residues: CASSGGTSTEKLFF.